This entry concerns a single TCR beta chain. The sample is drawn from a study of cytomegalovirus exposure and HLA in healthy donors. The table came from immunoSEQ multiplex PCR; TCRdb's copy has only in-frame clones and leaves some out. The sample has fewer than 150,000 clones, approximately 86% seen once. Germline V gene lookup returns CDR1 SSHAT and CDR2 FNYEAQ (reference sequence). V was trimmed by 2 bases and J by 5 bases, leaving 18 bases between them. CDR3 size: 16 residues. The chain carries TRBV7-7 and TRBJ2-5; D might be TRBD1 (5 bases). Material: PBMCs. This TCR derives from a man aged 18 to 30 in good health and CMV-seropositive. This chain's CDR3 is CASSLRLDTYGETQYF. The CDR3 DNA sequence: TGTGCCAGCAGCTTACGGCTGGACACCTACGGGGAGACCCAGTACTTC.